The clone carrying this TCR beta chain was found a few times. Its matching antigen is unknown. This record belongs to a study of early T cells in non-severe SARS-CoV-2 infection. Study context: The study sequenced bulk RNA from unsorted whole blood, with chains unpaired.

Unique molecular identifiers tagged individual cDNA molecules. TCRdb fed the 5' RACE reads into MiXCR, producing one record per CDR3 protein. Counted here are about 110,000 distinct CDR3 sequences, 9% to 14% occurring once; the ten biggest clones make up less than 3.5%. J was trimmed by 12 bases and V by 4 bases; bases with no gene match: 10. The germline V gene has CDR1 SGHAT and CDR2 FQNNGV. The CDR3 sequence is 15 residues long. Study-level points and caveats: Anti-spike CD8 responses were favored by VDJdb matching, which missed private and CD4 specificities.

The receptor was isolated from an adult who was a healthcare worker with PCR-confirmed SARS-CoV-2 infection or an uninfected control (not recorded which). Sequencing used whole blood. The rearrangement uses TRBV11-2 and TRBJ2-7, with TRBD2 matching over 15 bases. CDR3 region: CASSSPGLAGGRRYF. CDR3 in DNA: TGTGCCAGCAGCTCCCCAGGACTAGCGGGAGGGCGGCGGTACTTC.